Below are 12 T cell receptor beta chains sequenced from a single sample in a study of CD8 T cells in Susac syndrome. RNA, at roughly 0.45 to 1 ug, was reverse transcribed with random hexamers. One entry per CDR3 protein, called by TCRdb with MiXCR from the immunoSEQ multiplex PCR reads. This repertoire shows roughly 160,000 distinct CDR3 sequences, 90% to 95% found once; its top ten account for under 0.15%. The material sequenced was CD4+ T cells from PBMCs. The source is a human donor in good health.

This clonotype showed up just once. One junction end does not reproduce the germline sequence, and a read error may be involved. The rearrangement links TRBV27 to TRBJ2-1; TRBD2 is a possible D gene (6 bases). The germline gives CDR1 MNHEY, CDR2 SMNVEV (reference sequence). This CDR3 has 14 amino acids. In DNA, the CDR3 is TGTGCCAGCAGTCCTGAGGCGGGGCTCGTTGAGGCGGTCTTC. As protein: CASSPEAGLVEAVF.

The rearrangement links TRBV5-1 to TRBJ2-3; D is possibly TRBD1 (5 bases). Per germline, CDR1 SGHRS and CDR2 YFSETQ. V was pared by 3 bases and J by 2 bases, with 10 bases between. This CDR3 has 14 residues. CDR3 in DNA: TGCGCCAGCAGCTCCAGGGTGGTCACAGATACGCAGTATTTT. Translating gives CASSSRVVTDTQYF. Full variable domain (outside the CDR3, taken from reference TRBV5-1 and TRBJ2-3): KAGVTQTPRYLIKTRGQQVTLSCSPISGHRSVSWYQQTPGQGLQFLFEYFSETQRNKGNFPGRFSGRQFSNSRSEMNVSTLELGDSALYLCASSSRVVTDTQYFGPGTRLTVL.

This chain links TRBV29-1 with TRBJ2-3, with 7 bases aligning to TRBD1. This CDR3 contains 15 residues. Germline-derived CDR1 and CDR2 are SQVTM and ANQGSEA. Trimming removed 7 bases from V and 2 bases from J; junction bases left unmatched: 12. For the CDR3, the DNA is TGCAGCGCCTCCTCGGCACAGGGGACCACAGATACGCAGTATTTT. Translating it yields CSASSAQGTTDTQYF.

V and J are TRBV5-4 and TRBJ2-3; D is unclear. Germline assignment: CDR1 SGHNT and CDR2 YYREEE (reference sequence). The CDR3 extends over 14 amino acids. Between the trimmed V and J ends, which lost 0 bases and 4 bases, there was a span of 9 bases. CDR3 sequence: CASSLAPGPDTQYF. CDR3 sequence (DNA): TGTGCCAGCAGCTTGGCACCTGGCCCAGATACGCAGTATTTT.

The gene calls are TRBV6-2 or TRBV6-3 and TRBJ2-7; TRBD2 aligns across 7 bases. The J segment lost 0 bases and the V segment lost 5 bases, leaving 10 bases of the junction unmatched. Germline values: CDR1 MNHEY, CDR2 SVGEGT. The CDR3 runs to 16 residues. The DNA of the CDR3 is TGTGCCAGCAGTCTGCGGCCCAGCGGGGTCTCCTACGAGCAGTACTTC. This translates into CASSLRPSGVSYEQYF.

The V call is TRBV10-3, the J call TRBJ2-7; TRBD2 matches 7 bases. The CDR3 runs 13 residues. Losses at the gene ends were 6 bases for V and 1 base for J; bases not matched to a gene: 3. Germline CDR1 ENHRY, CDR2 SYGVKD. The CDR3 DNA sequence: TGTGCCATCAGGGGGGACTATTCCTACGAGCAGTACTTC. Protein sequence: CAIRGDYSYEQYF.

The V gene is TRBV24-1, the J gene TRBJ1-1; 7 positions agree with TRBD1. Germline CDR1 reads KGHDR; CDR2 reads SFDVKD. The CDR3 consists of 14 residues. The trim removed 7 bases at V and 2 bases at J, leaving 6 bases unmatched. The CDR3 spells CATRPHRGNTEAFF. CDR3 coding DNA: TGTGCCACCAGACCACACAGGGGCAACACTGAAGCTTTCTTT.

This chain uses TRBV3-1 with TRBJ2-3, with D maybe TRBD2 (7 bases). Germline V gene data show CDR1 as LGHDT and CDR2 as YNNKEL (reference sequence). This CDR3 region has 14 residues. V lost 4 bases and J lost 3, with 11 bases in between. As DNA, the CDR3 is TGTGCCAGCAGCCGGGGGGGCGTAACAGATACGCAGTATTTT. Translation gives CASSRGGVTDTQYF.

The CDR3 DNA reads TGCAGTGCTCGCGGGGGGGACACTGAAGCTTTCTTT. Residues: CSARGGDTEAFF. The chain carries TRBV20-1 and TRBJ1-1; D perhaps matches TRBD1 (5 bases). The CDR3 consists of 12 residues. The ends were cut back, 5 bases at V and 3 bases at J, with 10 bases in the middle. Looked up from germline, CDR1 is DFQATT and CDR2 is SNEGSKA (reference sequence).

The count of this clonotype is one. The chain employs TRBV15 and TRBJ2-7, with 9 bases fitting TRBD1. The CDR3 is made up of 16 amino acids. The V gene end was trimmed by 0 bases and the J gene end by 6 bases; junction bases not matched to a gene: 9. The germline CDR1 and CDR2 sequences are LNHNV and YYDKDF (reference sequence). DNA of the CDR3: TGTGCCACCAGCAGAGATCGTTTCACAGGGGGCGGCGAGCAGTACTTC. Translated: CATSRDRFTGGGEQYF.

This clonotype has a single count. The V gene is TRBV7-2, the J gene TRBJ2-6; 7 nucleotides agree with TRBD2. The CDR3 loop spans 16 amino acids. Germline-derived CDR1 and CDR2 are SGHTA and FQGNSA. V lost 9 bases and J lost 0; bases outside the gene matches: 8. The CDR3 loop reads CARLLGRDSGANVLTF. CDR3 sequence (DNA): TGTGCCAGACTTCTGGGGAGGGACTCTGGGGCCAACGTCCTGACTTTC.

The chain has TRBV25-1 and TRBJ1-2, with D perhaps TRBD1 (6 bases). Germline loops: CDR1 MGHDK, CDR2 SYGVNS. The CDR3 runs to 15 residues. Trimming removed 5 bases from V and 7 bases from J, with 20 bases in between. For the CDR3, the DNA is TGTGCCAGCAGTCGCGACGGGGGCGCCGTGGGTGGCTACACCTTC. Translation: CASSRDGGAVGGYTF.